A single T cell receptor (beta chain) is shown here with its context. Antigen: not known. This sample is part of a study of CXCR3-negative and CXCR3-positive naive CD8 T cells. Naive cells were sorted as CD45RO-, CCR7+, CD27+ and CD95-. TRB cDNA was prepared as libraries by UMI-labeled 5' RACE. TCRdb re-analyzed the 5' RACE reads; it lists each CDR3 protein once, without DNA. The sample table sets out some 150,000 distinct CDR3 sequences. The CDR3 length is 16 residues. CDR1 MDHEN and CDR2 SYDVKM come from the germline V gene. Study results and caveats: CXCR3-negative naive cells had less hydrophobic TRB CDR3s than did CXCR3-positive naive cells. Each naive subset displayed comparably high diversity, whereas memory CD8+ cells displayed much lower diversity.

The sequencing sample was made of naive CXCR3+ CD8+ T cells from blood. Documented subset: CD45RO-CCR7+CD27+CD95- naive CD8+ T cells expressing CXCR3 (TNR3+). This chain uses TRBV28 with TRBJ2-3; TCRdb selects TRBD2, and the lack of DNA leaves this call unchecked. The receptor was isolated from a human donor in good health. Some clones in this sample may be carry-over from other donors' samples. The CDR3 spells CASSLRREGSPDTQYF.